This T cell receptor (beta chain) was identified during a study of response to subunit inactivated influenza vaccine. In germline, CDR1 is SGHDT, CDR2 YYEEEE. The V end lost 7 bases, the J end lost 0 bases, and 13 bases lay between the germline ends. The CDR3 is 15 amino acids. Findings and limits, study-wide: Every seasonal influenza vaccination brings in few new T cells, the authors suggested.

TCRdb called the RT-PCR reads again in MiXCR, with one record for every CDR3 protein. The sample yields hundreds of thousands of distinct CDR3 sequences, 6% to 9% seen once. Comments on this clonotype: Its antigen is unknown.

The input for sequencing was PBMCs from blood, taken around 25 months after vaccination. This clonotype originated in a man between 50 and 75 years old who received an inactivated influenza vaccine. The chain combines TRBV5-6 with TRBJ2-2; tentatively, D is TRBD1 or TRBD2 (5 bases each). The CDR3 region is CASGPGAANTGELFF. The CDR3 DNA sequence: TGTGCCAGCGGCCCCGGGGCAGCGAACACCGGGGAGCTGTTTTTT.